This TCR beta chain was sequenced for a study of T cells in Graves' hyperthyroidism and ophthalmopathy. This clonotype was picked up many times. What it binds is not known. The TCR beta CDR3 regions underwent amplification using RNA transcripts as the source. The TCR CDR3 first-round RT-PCR relied on the HTBI primer set. TCRdb called the multiplex PCR reads again in MiXCR, with one record for every CDR3 protein. The sample holds around 500,000 distinct CDR3 sequences, approximately 15% seen once. V trimming: 2 bases; J trimming: 4 bases; junction bases outside the gene matches: 5. From germline, CDR1 is SGHRS and CDR2 YFSETQ. CDR3 length equals 14 residues. Broader study findings: Ophthalmopathy was identified by the model a median around 6.3 months ahead of onset. Most thyroid-expanded clonotypes above 0.001 were also found in blood.

The sequenced sample was blood. This chain connects TRBV5-1 to TRBJ2-5; TRBD2 matches 7 bases. This TCR was sampled from a woman between 18 and 29 years old with Graves' hyperthyroidism. The CDR3 DNA reads TGCGCCAGCAGCTTCGCGGGAGTAGGAGAGACCCAGTACTTC. It specifies CASSFAGVGETQYF.